The sequence of this T cell receptor (beta chain) was determined in a study of T cell clonality in common variable immunodeficiency. Study outcomes and limitations: The cause of increased CVID clonality remains unclear without subpopulation sequencing. Fewer TCRbeta clones were shared among CVID subjects than controls. In common variable immunodeficiency, TCR beta chains reportedly carried fewer deletions and N-nucleotide insertions.

This clone was recorded many times. Its antigen is currently unknown. The CDR3 end falls 3 residues outside the read, so it is completed with the germline J gene. Blood samples were heparinized, about 4.5 to 8.5 ml per donor. With 6 bases clipped from V and 0 bases from J, the junction kept 6 bases outside the gene matches. There are 15 residues in the CDR3. Germline V CDR1 and CDR2: ENHRY, SYGVKD. Data came from immunoSEQ multiplex PCR; TCRdb stores just in-frame clones and leaves some out. The sample is made up of fewer than 50,000 clones, none counted only once. The V call is TRBV10-3, the J call TRBJ2-3; 7 bases fit TRBD2. Material for sequencing was peripheral blood mononuclear cells. The sequence derives from a person aged 18-70 years in good health. CDR3 sequence: CAISGGTPSTDTQYF. The DNA read from the CDR3 is TGTGCCATCAGCGGGGGGACCCCTAGCACAGATACG.